A selection of T cell receptor beta chains follows, all from one sample in a study of vaccination and CD4 T cells after COVID-19. These receptors are not linked to any known antigen. TCRdb used MiXCR to reprocess the PCR reads, holding one entry per CDR3 protein. The sample comprises roughly 12,000 distinct CDR3 sequences, more than 30% of which are singletons, and roughly 13% rests with the top ten. The specimen was CD4+ T cells from blood, cultured in vitro, collected after SARS-CoV-2 vaccination. The receptor source for this set is a human donor who had recovered from COVID-19. The CDR3 runs from the conserved cysteine through the conserved F or W. D genes are given only for firm matches. Clone size is stated in some rows and not others, as once, few, many or a class when expanded.

v_call: TRBV5-4; clone_size: -; j_call: TRBJ2-1; cdr3_length: 15; d_call: -; cdr3_aa: CASRKQGGAYNEQFF; cdr3_nt: TGTGCCAGCAGGAAGCAGGGGGGGGCCTACAATGAGCAGTTCTTC
v_call: TRBV30; clone_size: -; j_call: TRBJ1-1; cdr3_length: 12; d_call: -; cdr3_aa: CAWRSRDTEAFF; cdr3_nt: TGTGCCTGGAGGTCGAGGGACACTGAAGCTTTCTTT
v_call: TRBV7-2; clone_size: -; j_call: TRBJ2-7; cdr3_length: 13; d_call: -; cdr3_aa: CASSGDRGREQYF; cdr3_nt: TGTGCCAGCAGCGGGGACCGGGGGCGCGAGCAGTACTTC
v_call: TRBV9; clone_size: -; j_call: TRBJ2-1; cdr3_length: 14; d_call: -; cdr3_aa: CASSRWSAGNEQFF; cdr3_nt: TGTGCCAGCTCCCGGTGGAGCGCAGGCAATGAGCAGTTCTTC
v_call: TRBV15; clone_size: -; j_call: TRBJ2-3; cdr3_length: 16; d_call: -; cdr3_aa: CATSPKDMRRTDTQYF; cdr3_nt: TGTGCCACCTCTCCTAAAGACATGAGGAGGACAGATACGCAGTATTTT
v_call: TRBV7-2; clone_size: medium-sized; j_call: TRBJ2-7; cdr3_length: 14; d_call: TRBD1; cdr3_aa: CASSPGGSQGEQYF; cdr3_nt: TGTGCCAGCAGCCCAGGGGGCAGCCAGGGCGAGCAGTACTTC
v_call: TRBV18; clone_size: -; j_call: TRBJ1-2; cdr3_length: 13; d_call: -; cdr3_aa: CASSQDRSYGYTF; cdr3_nt: TGTGCCAGCTCACAGGACAGATCCTATGGCTACACCTTC
v_call: TRBV6-1; clone_size: -; j_call: TRBJ1-1; cdr3_length: 14; d_call: -; cdr3_aa: CASSTGMVGTEAFF; cdr3_nt: TGTGCCAGCAGCACCGGGATGGTAGGCACTGAAGCTTTCTTT
v_call: TRBV7-3; clone_size: medium-sized; j_call: TRBJ1-6; cdr3_length: 14; d_call: -; cdr3_aa: CASSLEPSSSPLHF; cdr3_nt: TGTGCCAGCAGCTTAGAACCGTCTTCCTCACCCCTCCACTTT
v_call: TRBV29-1; clone_size: few; j_call: TRBJ1-5; cdr3_length: 13; d_call: -; cdr3_aa: CSVRENSNQPQHF; cdr3_nt: TGCAGCGTTCGTGAGAATAGCAATCAGCCCCAGCATTTT
v_call: TRBV15; clone_size: few; j_call: TRBJ2-1; cdr3_length: 15; d_call: TRBD1; cdr3_aa: CATSRRTGGKGEQFF; cdr3_nt: TGTGCCACCAGCAGACGGACAGGGGGGAAAGGTGAGCAGTTCTTC
v_call: TRBV19; clone_size: few; j_call: TRBJ1-1; cdr3_length: 14; d_call: TRBD1; cdr3_aa: CASSIRQGGTEAFF; cdr3_nt: TGTGCCAGTAGTATTCGACAGGGGGGCACTGAAGCTTTCTTT
v_call: TRBV19; clone_size: few; j_call: TRBJ2-5; cdr3_length: 14; d_call: -; cdr3_aa: CASSIWGPGETQYF; cdr3_nt: TGTGCCAGTAGTATTTGGGGGCCGGGTGAGACCCAGTACTTC
v_call: TRBV24-1; clone_size: -; j_call: TRBJ2-7; cdr3_length: 13; d_call: -; cdr3_aa: CATSDRTRWEQYF; cdr3_nt: TGTGCCACCAGTGACCGGACCCGATGGGAGCAGTACTTC
v_call: TRBV7-3; clone_size: hyperexpanded; j_call: TRBJ1-2; cdr3_length: 14; d_call: TRBD1; cdr3_aa: CASSVTQGAGGYTF; cdr3_nt: TGTGCCAGCAGCGTAACACAGGGGGCTGGTGGCTACACCTTC
v_call: TRBV4-2; clone_size: -; j_call: TRBJ2-1; cdr3_length: 15; d_call: TRBD2; cdr3_aa: CASSPGTSANNEQFF; cdr3_nt: TGTGCCAGCAGCCCAGGGACTAGCGCTAACAATGAGCAGTTCTTC
v_call: TRBV6-2/TRBV6-3; clone_size: -; j_call: TRBJ2-2; cdr3_length: 12; d_call: -; cdr3_aa: CASSYSTGELFF; cdr3_nt: TGTGCCAGCAGTTACTCGACCGGGGAGCTGTTTTTT
v_call: TRBV11-3; clone_size: -; j_call: TRBJ2-6; cdr3_length: 18; d_call: TRBD1; cdr3_aa: CASSLGQGANSGANVLTF; cdr3_nt: TGTGCCAGCAGCTTAGGGCAGGGGGCCAACTCTGGGGCCAACGTCCTGACTTTC
v_call: TRBV6-2/TRBV6-3; clone_size: few; j_call: TRBJ1-1; cdr3_length: 11; d_call: -; cdr3_aa: CASLKDTEAFF; cdr3_nt: TGTGCCAGCCTTAAGGACACTGAAGCTTTCTTT
v_call: TRBV6-1; clone_size: -; j_call: TRBJ2-7; cdr3_length: 15; d_call: TRBD2; cdr3_aa: CASRRGTSGTYEQYF; cdr3_nt: TGTGCCAGCAGGAGGGGGACTAGCGGAACCTACGAGCAGTACTTC
v_call: TRBV28; clone_size: -; j_call: TRBJ2-1; cdr3_length: 15; d_call: TRBD2; cdr3_aa: CASSFLAGRYNEQFF; cdr3_nt: TGTGCCAGCAGCTTTCTAGCGGGGCGTTACAATGAGCAGTTCTTC
v_call: TRBV7-2; clone_size: -; j_call: TRBJ2-7; cdr3_length: 16; d_call: TRBD2; cdr3_aa: CASSLGLAGVSTEQYF; cdr3_nt: TGTGCCAGCAGCCTCGGACTAGCGGGAGTTAGTACCGAGCAGTACTTC
v_call: TRBV7-8; clone_size: -; j_call: TRBJ2-3; cdr3_length: 18; d_call: TRBD1; cdr3_aa: CASSLRRTGGVGTDTQYF; cdr3_nt: TGTGCCAGCAGCTTGCGCCGGACAGGGGGTGTTGGCACAGATACGCAGTATTTT
v_call: TRBV28; clone_size: -; j_call: TRBJ2-6; cdr3_length: 18; d_call: -; cdr3_aa: CASSFSRDRSSGANVLTF; cdr3_nt: TGTGCCAGCAGTTTCTCCCGGGACCGCTCCTCTGGGGCCAACGTCCTGACTTTC
v_call: TRBV19; clone_size: large; j_call: TRBJ1-5; cdr3_length: 16; d_call: -; cdr3_aa: CASSTVSRGSNQPQHF; cdr3_nt: TGTGCCAGTAGTACTGTCTCCCGGGGGAGCAATCAGCCCCAGCATTTT
v_call: TRBV6-1; clone_size: few; j_call: TRBJ2-3; cdr3_length: 15; d_call: -; cdr3_aa: CASTPGPSRADTQYF; cdr3_nt: TGTGCCAGCACACCGGGGCCCAGCAGGGCAGATACGCAGTATTTT
v_call: TRBV11-2; clone_size: -; j_call: TRBJ2-5; cdr3_length: 15; d_call: -; cdr3_aa: CASSLGRGLRKTQYF; cdr3_nt: TGTGCCAGCAGCTTAGGGAGAGGCTTGAGGAAGACCCAGTACTTC
v_call: TRBV20-1; clone_size: few; j_call: TRBJ1-5; cdr3_length: 13; d_call: -; cdr3_aa: CSAGGRPNQPQHF; cdr3_nt: TGCAGTGCGGGAGGACGGCCCAATCAGCCCCAGCATTTT
v_call: TRBV19; clone_size: -; j_call: TRBJ1-1; cdr3_length: 15; d_call: -; cdr3_aa: CASSIVWGSGNEAFF; cdr3_nt: TGTGCCAGTAGTATAGTTTGGGGCAGCGGGAATGAAGCTTTCTTT
v_call: TRBV28; clone_size: few; j_call: TRBJ1-1; cdr3_length: 15; d_call: TRBD1; cdr3_aa: CASSLGGTANTEAFF; cdr3_nt: TGTGCCAGCAGTTTAGGGGGGACAGCGAACACTGAAGCTTTCTTT
v_call: TRBV7-6; clone_size: -; j_call: TRBJ2-1; cdr3_length: 14; d_call: -; cdr3_aa: CASSLILEDAEQFF; cdr3_nt: TGTGCCAGCAGCTTGATCCTTGAGGACGCTGAGCAGTTCTTC
v_call: TRBV7-2; clone_size: few; j_call: TRBJ1-4; cdr3_length: 13; d_call: -; cdr3_aa: CASSFAGFEKLFF; cdr3_nt: TGTGCCAGCAGCTTCGCAGGGTTCGAAAAACTGTTTTTT
v_call: TRBV20-1; clone_size: medium-sized; j_call: TRBJ1-1; cdr3_length: 13; d_call: -; cdr3_aa: CSQNRDQNTEAFF; cdr3_nt: TGCAGTCAGAACAGGGACCAGAACACTGAAGCTTTCTTT
v_call: TRBV4-2; clone_size: few; j_call: TRBJ1-5; cdr3_length: 12; d_call: -; cdr3_aa: CASSQENQPQHF; cdr3_nt: TGTGCCAGCAGCCAGGAAAATCAGCCCCAGCATTTT
v_call: TRBV4-2; clone_size: -; j_call: TRBJ1-2; cdr3_length: 15; d_call: TRBD1; cdr3_aa: CASSHLQGLTYGYTF; cdr3_nt: TGTGCCAGCAGCCACCTACAGGGGTTAACCTATGGCTACACCTTC
v_call: TRBV7-9; clone_size: -; j_call: TRBJ1-1; cdr3_length: 16; d_call: -; cdr3_aa: CASSLARPGPNTEAFF; cdr3_nt: TGTGCCAGCAGCTTAGCCCGGCCAGGGCCGAACACTGAAGCTTTCTTT
v_call: TRBV6-1; clone_size: medium-sized; j_call: TRBJ2-7; cdr3_length: 11; d_call: -; cdr3_aa: CASRDSYEQYF; cdr3_nt: TGTGCCAGCAGGGACAGTTACGAGCAGTACTTC
v_call: TRBV28; clone_size: -; j_call: TRBJ1-2; cdr3_length: 11; d_call: -; cdr3_aa: CAIAGGRGYTF; cdr3_nt: TGTGCCATCGCGGGGGGCCGTGGCTACACCTTC
v_call: TRBV5-3; clone_size: -; j_call: TRBJ2-7; cdr3_length: 10; d_call: -; cdr3_aa: CASRDYEQYF; cdr3_nt: TGTGCCAGCAGGGACTACGAGCAGTACTTC
v_call: TRBV20-1; clone_size: -; j_call: TRBJ1-1; cdr3_length: 16; d_call: -; cdr3_aa: CSALGDTTVMNTEAFF; cdr3_nt: TGCAGTGCCTTAGGGGACACGACAGTCATGAACACTGAAGCTTTCTTT
v_call: TRBV5-1; clone_size: once; j_call: TRBJ2-1; cdr3_length: 16; d_call: TRBD2; cdr3_aa: CASSLGSGRAVNEQFF; cdr3_nt: TGCGCCAGCAGCTTGGGGAGCGGGAGGGCCGTCAATGAGCAGTTCTTC
v_call: TRBV5-1; clone_size: -; j_call: TRBJ1-6; cdr3_length: 16; d_call: -; cdr3_aa: CASSLEAGEVSSPLHF; cdr3_nt: TGCGCCAGCAGCTTGGAGGCAGGGGAGGTTAGTTCACCCCTCCACTTT
v_call: TRBV11-2; clone_size: medium-sized; j_call: TRBJ1-1; cdr3_length: 14; d_call: TRBD1; cdr3_aa: CASSSTGYYTEAFF; cdr3_nt: TGTGCCAGCAGCTCGACAGGGTACTACACTGAAGCTTTCTTT
v_call: TRBV29-1; clone_size: -; j_call: TRBJ1-1; cdr3_length: 13; d_call: -; cdr3_aa: CSVIQGLGTEAFF; cdr3_nt: TGCAGCGTGATACAGGGCCTGGGCACTGAAGCTTTCTTT
v_call: TRBV7-9; clone_size: -; j_call: TRBJ2-7; cdr3_length: 13; d_call: -; cdr3_aa: CASSFNQGYEQYF; cdr3_nt: TGTGCCAGCAGCTTCAATCAGGGCTACGAGCAGTACTTC
v_call: TRBV19; clone_size: few; j_call: TRBJ2-3; cdr3_length: 15; d_call: TRBD2; cdr3_aa: CASSLSGPSTDTQYF; cdr3_nt: TGTGCCAGTAGCCTTAGCGGGCCGAGCACAGATACGCAGTATTTT
v_call: TRBV6-5; clone_size: -; j_call: TRBJ1-2; cdr3_length: 17; d_call: -; cdr3_aa: CASSYFTSDSPRGGYTF; cdr3_nt: TGTGCCAGCAGTTACTTTACCTCCGACAGCCCCCGGGGTGGCTACACCTTC
v_call: TRBV7-2; clone_size: few; j_call: TRBJ2-3; cdr3_length: 17; d_call: TRBD1; cdr3_aa: CASSQPAGRGLLDTQYF; cdr3_nt: TGTGCCAGCAGCCAGCCGGCCGGCAGGGGGCTTTTAGATACGCAGTATTTT
v_call: TRBV7-2; clone_size: few; j_call: TRBJ1-1; cdr3_length: 15; d_call: TRBD1; cdr3_aa: CASSLGTGANTEAFF; cdr3_nt: TGTGCCAGCAGCTTAGGGACAGGGGCGAACACTGAAGCTTTCTTT
v_call: TRBV6-1; clone_size: -; j_call: TRBJ1-5; cdr3_length: 14; d_call: -; cdr3_aa: CASTEDSVFSPQHF; cdr3_nt: TGTGCCAGCACCGAGGACAGCGTATTTAGTCCGCAGCATTTT